A single sample is the source of the 25 T cell receptor beta chains below, sequenced in a study of OX40 agonist ivuxolimab in advanced cancers. Generated by immunoSEQ multiplex PCR, the TCRdb table keeps only in-frame clones and is missing some. The sample lists some 120,000 clones; 85% to 95% were seen once. Material: CD4+ or CD8+ T cells sorted from blood, obtained in a trial of the OX40 agonist ivuxolimab. The receptors were sampled from an adult with an advanced solid tumor such as melanoma, head and neck, liver or kidney cancer.

This clone was counted a few times. This rearrangement joins TRBV21-1 to TRBJ2-7; TRBD1, the table's D call, lacks a check against the DNA. TRBV21-1 is assigned pseudogene status. This CDR3 spans 13 amino acids. This CDR3 is CASSRDISYEQYF. As DNA, the CDR3 is TGTGCCAGCAGCAGGGACATCTCCTACGAGCAGTACTTC.

The chain links TRBV5-1 to TRBJ2-2; perhaps TRBD2 as D (6 bases). Germline V gene data show CDR1 as SGHRS and CDR2 as YFSETQ. There are 14 residues in the CDR3. V dropped 2 bases and J dropped 7 bases, with 12 bases sitting between them. This chain's CDR3 is CASSLAGMNGELFF. The CDR3 nucleotides read TGCGCCAGCAGCTTAGCGGGTATGAACGGGGAGCTGTTTTTT.

The chain carries TRBV27 and TRBJ2-3, with TRBD2 matching 9 bases. The ends lost 1 base at V and 4 bases at J; junction bases unmatched: 18. CDR1 and CDR2 (germline): MNHEY, SMNVEV (reference sequence). CDR3 length: 20 amino acids. Here the CDR3 reads CASSLWGLRAGGSGPDTQYF. The CDR3 coding sequence is TGTGCCAGCAGTTTATGGGGGCTTAGAGCGGGAGGTTCAGGACCAGATACGCAGTATTTT.

V gene TRBV6-6 combines with J gene TRBJ2-7; TRBD1 agrees at 8 bases. CDR3 length: 15 residues. Germline trimming cut 6 bases from V and 4 bases from J; bases unmatched to any gene: 11. Germline CDR1 reads MNHNY; CDR2 reads SVGAGI (reference sequence). CDR3 sequence (DNA): TGTGCCAGCAGCCTCTACAGGGGGTGGGAGTACGAGCAGTACTTC. It is translated as CASSLYRGWEYEQYF.

The chain recombines TRBV7-9 with TRBJ1-4; TRBD1 might be the D (5 bases). This CDR3 has 15 residues. V was trimmed by 1 base and J by 7 bases, leaving 13 bases between them. Germline values: CDR1 SEHNR, CDR2 FQNEAQ (reference sequence). DNA for the CDR3: TGTGCCAGCAGCTTAGTATTTCAGGGCGGTGAAAAACTGTTTTTT. It specifies CASSLVFQGGEKLFF.

The V gene is TRBV2, the J gene TRBJ1-1; D is ambiguous. Germline CDR1 and CDR2: SNHLY and FYNNEI. V shed 6 bases and J shed 1 base, with 6 bases lying between them. This CDR3 has 12 residues. As DNA, the CDR3 is TGTGCCAGCAGCCCCAGGAACACTGAAGCTTTCTTT. It encodes CASSPRNTEAFF.

V gene TRBV10-1 combines with J gene TRBJ1-1; no reliable D call. V lost 5 bases to trimming and J lost 7 bases, with 14 bases between them. Germline V CDR1 and CDR2: WNHNN, SYGVQD (reference sequence). CDR3 size: 13 residues. The CDR3 nucleotides are TGCGCCAGCAGTCGCGACATCCAGAGTGAAGCTTTCTTT. Encoded protein: CASSRDIQSEAFF.

V and J are TRBV9 and TRBJ2-3; 7 nucleotides agree with TRBD1. CDR1 and CDR2 from the germline V gene are SGDLS and YYNGEE. The CDR3 runs to 15 residues. Unmatched junction bases numbered 3, after V lost 0 bases and J lost 2 bases. The CDR3 DNA follows: TGTGCCAGCAGCGTAGCAGGGGGAAACACAGATACGCAGTATTTT. Its protein is CASSVAGGNTDTQYF.

The chain is built from TRBV11-3 and TRBJ2-5, with D perhaps matching TRBD1 or TRBD2 (5 bases each). The J call may be in error: the DNA end matches TRBJ2-7 better. The CDR3 is made up of 18 amino acids. The germline CDR1 and CDR2 sequences are SGHNT and YENEEA. The DNA for the CDR3 is TGTGCCAGCAGCTTTAGGGCGGACATTGGGGGACGTTCCTACGAGCAGTACTTC. It is translated as CASSFRADIGGRSYEQYF.

The V gene is TRBV27, the J gene TRBJ1-1; D might be TRBD1 (6 bases). V gave up 3 bases and J gave up 4 bases, with 12 bases separating them. CDR1 is MNHEY and CDR2 is SMNVEV in the germline V gene (reference sequence). The CDR3 loop spans 14 amino acids. The CDR3 sequence: CASSFWGAGTEAFF. CDR3 nucleotides: TGTGCCAGCAGTTTTTGGGGGGCAGGCACTGAAGCTTTCTTT.

Here the CDR3 DNA reads TGCGCCAGCAGCTTGGAGGCAGGGGGAAACTACAATGAGCAGTTCTTC. It translates to CASSLEAGGNYNEQFF. V gene TRBV5-1 combines with J gene TRBJ2-1, with 7 bases lining up with TRBD1. V shed 0 bases and J 3 bases; nucleotides not matched to a gene: 6. Germline V lookup: CDR1 SGHRS, CDR2 YFSETQ. The CDR3 covers 16 residues.

The CDR3 DNA is TGTGCCAGCTCACCACCAGGCGTGAGCTCCTACGAGCAGTACTTC. Protein: CASSPPGVSSYEQYF. The rearrangement joins TRBV18 to TRBJ2-7; D call uncertain. Germline CDR1 KGHSH, CDR2 LQKENI. This CDR3 spans 15 amino acids. V gave up 0 bases and J gave up 0 bases, with 9 bases separating them.

This clone was counted between two and nine times. The chain has TRBV5-5 and TRBJ1-2; D gene ambiguous. Germline CDR1 SGHKS, CDR2 YYEKEE (reference sequence). This CDR3 comprises 13 residues. With 2 bases removed from V and 8 bases from J, the gap between germline ends came to 13 bases. CDR3: CASSFDGRGGYTF. As DNA, the CDR3 is TGTGCCAGCAGCTTCGACGGACGTGGAGGCTACACCTTC.

The genes are TRBV7-2 and TRBJ1-2; TRBD1 matches at 7 bases. The germline gives CDR1 SGHTA, CDR2 FQGNSA. V shed 10 bases, J shed 4 bases, and the junction held 18 bases outside the gene matches. The CDR3 totals 16 residues. CDR3 sequence (DNA): TGTGCCACCATTCCGGGACAGCAGCGACCATTCTATGGCTACACCTTC. It yields the protein CATIPGQQRPFYGYTF.

This chain joins TRBV6-8 and TRBJ2-7; 8 bases align to TRBD2. The CDR3 runs to 13 residues. Unmatched junction bases numbered 2, after V lost 4 bases and J lost 3 bases. Germline V gene lookup returns CDR1 MNHGY and CDR2 SAAAGT. CDR3 nucleotide sequence: TGTGCCAGCAGTTGCGGGACTAGCTACGAGCAGTACTTC. Translating gives CASSCGTSYEQYF.

This clone was seen more than once but under ten times. This chain links TRBV14 with TRBJ2-1; 11 nucleotides align to TRBD2. The V and J ends lost 5 bases and 4 bases, in that order; junction bases with no gene match: 7. The CDR3 spans 16 residues. Germline V lookup: CDR1 SGHDN, CDR2 FVKESK. CDR3 nucleotide sequence: TGTGCCAGCAGCAAAAAACTAGCGGGAGATTACAATGAGCAGTTCTTC. Amino acid sequence: CASSKKLAGDYNEQFF.

This CDR3 is CASGSPEGGTEAFF. The CDR3 DNA is TGTGCTAGTGGTTCCCCGGAAGGGGGGACTGAAGCTTTCTTT. The J gene is TRBJ1-1, the V gene TRBV12-5; a weak D match, TRBD1 (6 bases). Trimming stripped 4 bases from V and 5 bases from J, with 14 bases between. Germline V gene lookup returns CDR1 LGHNT and CDR2 FRNRAP. The CDR3 sequence is 14 residues long.

Comments on this clone: The junction departs from germline at one end; a sequencing error may be responsible. The chain has TRBV7-7 and TRBJ2-3; D is tentatively TRBD1 or TRBD2 (6 bases each). In germline, CDR1 is SSHAT, CDR2 FNYEAQ (reference sequence). The CDR3 contains 15 residues. CDR3 DNA: TGTGCTAGCAGCCGTCACAAGGGGGGAATAGATACGCAGTATTTT. It specifies CASSRHKGGIDTQYF.

Only one count was recorded for this clone. This chain connects TRBV7-2 to TRBJ2-7, with TRBD2 identical over 11 bases. V lost 3 bases, J lost 2 bases, and 3 bases stayed unmatched. Germline values: CDR1 SGHTA, CDR2 FQGNSA. The CDR3 covers 15 residues. CDR3 sequence: CASSLRLAGPYEQYF. DNA for the CDR3: TGTGCCAGCAGCTTGAGACTAGCGGGGCCCTACGAGCAGTACTTC.

This rearrangement joins TRBV28 to TRBJ2-3; 7 positions match TRBD2. CDR1 and CDR2 from the germline V gene are MDHEN and SYDVKM. V lost 3 bases and J lost 2; bases outside the gene matches: 11. This CDR3 has 17 residues. The CDR3 nucleotides are TGTGCCAGCAGTTTCCGGTCTCTAGCGGTCGACACAGATACGCAGTATTTT. Translated: CASSFRSLAVDTDTQYF.

The rearrangement uses TRBV7-2 and TRBJ1-5; tentative D call: TRBD1 (6 bases). V shed 5 bases and J shed 6 bases, with 17 bases lying between them. CDR1 is SGHTA and CDR2 is FQGNSA in the germline V gene. The CDR3 is made up of 15 amino acids. The CDR3 nucleotides read TGTGCCAGCAGCCGAGGGGGAAATTCGGGTCAGCCCCAGCATTTT. Its protein is CASSRGGNSGQPQHF. Full variable domain (rest looked up from reference TRBV7-2 and TRBJ1-5): GAGVSQSPSNKVTEKGKDVELRCDPISGHTALYWYRQSLGQGLEFLIYFQGNSAPDKSGLPSDRFSAERTGGSVSTLTIQRTQQEDSAVYLCASSRGGNSGQPQHFGDGTRLSIL.

The gene calls are TRBV10-3 and TRBJ1-2; D may be TRBD1 (5 bases). Trimming removed 6 bases from V and 4 bases from J, with 15 bases in between. The CDR3 contains 14 residues. Germline CDR1 and CDR2: ENHRY and SYGVKD. The CDR3 sequence: CAIRPREGRYGYTF. CDR3 nucleotide sequence: TGTGCCATCAGGCCCCGAGAGGGACGCTATGGCTACACCTTC.

V is TRBV9 and J is TRBJ2-5; TRBD1 matches at 9 bases. Trimming removed 3 bases from V and 6 bases from J; junction bases left unmatched: 9. The CDR3 totals 15 residues. CDR1 and CDR2 from the germline V gene are SGDLS and YYNGEE. CDR3 region: CASSEDPDRGKTQYF. CDR3 bases: TGTGCCAGCAGCGAGGACCCAGACAGGGGGAAGACCCAGTACTTC.

The chain carries TRBV5-1 and TRBJ1-6; 8 bases agree with TRBD1. This CDR3 region has 14 residues. Trimming cost V 4 bases and J 5 bases; bases outside gene matches: 2. The germline V gene has CDR1 SGHRS and CDR2 YFSETQ. The CDR3 nucleotides are TGCGCCAGCAGCCAGGGACAGGATAATTCACCCCTCCACTTT. Its translation is CASSQGQDNSPLHF.

The rearrangement joins TRBV5-1 to TRBJ2-1; D might be TRBD1 or TRBD2, each matching 6 bases. The germline V gene encodes CDR1 SGHRS and CDR2 YFSETQ. This CDR3 contains 14 residues. Trimming cost V 1 base and J 9 bases, with 14 bases left between them. Here the CDR3 DNA reads TGCGCCAGCAGCTTGAGGGCGGAGGGGGGTGAGCAGTTCTTC. This encodes CASSLRAEGGEQFF.